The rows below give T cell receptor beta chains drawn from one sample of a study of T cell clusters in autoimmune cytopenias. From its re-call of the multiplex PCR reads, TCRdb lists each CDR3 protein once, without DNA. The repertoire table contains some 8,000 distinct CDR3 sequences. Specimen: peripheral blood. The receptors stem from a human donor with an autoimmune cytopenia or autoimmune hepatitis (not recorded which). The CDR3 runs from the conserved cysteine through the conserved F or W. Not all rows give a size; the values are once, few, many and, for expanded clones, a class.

CDR3 protein: CASSEGTPYGYTF
J gene: TRBJ1-2
V gene: TRBV18
clone size: .

CDR3 protein: CASSLAANSVGEQFF
J gene: TRBJ2-1
V gene: TRBV7-6
clone size: medium-sized

CDR3 protein: CASSFGAAGADTQYF
J gene: TRBJ2-3
V gene: TRBV5-1
clone size: .

CDR3 protein: CASSLGSSYEQYF
J gene: TRBJ2-7
V gene: TRBV5-4
clone size: .

CDR3 protein: CSARAGTGEGYTF
J gene: TRBJ1-2
V gene: TRBV20-1
clone size: .

CDR3 protein: CASSLAHGGAEEKLFF
J gene: TRBJ1-4
V gene: TRBV7-9
clone size: .

CDR3 protein: CASSEELAAYEQYF
J gene: TRBJ2-7
V gene: TRBV10-1
clone size: .

CDR3 protein: CASSLAPTGVNTEAFF
J gene: TRBJ1-1
V gene: TRBV5-5
clone size: .

CDR3 protein: CATKGQEQETQYF
J gene: TRBJ2-5
V gene: TRBV24-1
clone size: .

CDR3 protein: CASSSPGGDGYTF
J gene: TRBJ1-2
V gene: TRBV11-2
clone size: .

CDR3 protein: CASSIHSLRLDYGYTF
J gene: TRBJ1-2
V gene: TRBV19
clone size: medium-sized

CDR3 protein: CASSSGQGLAGNTIYF
J gene: TRBJ1-3
V gene: TRBV5-1
clone size: .

CDR3 protein: CSARGLTMNTEAFF
J gene: TRBJ1-1
V gene: TRBV29-1
clone size: medium-sized

CDR3 protein: CASNRGLQNTEAFF
J gene: TRBJ1-1
V gene: TRBV5-1
clone size: .

CDR3 protein: CASSLGYTGELFF
J gene: TRBJ2-2
V gene: TRBV5-1
clone size: .

CDR3 protein: CASSDRGTSWANEQFF
J gene: TRBJ2-1
V gene: TRBV2
clone size: .

CDR3 protein: CAWSSLRQRGEQYF
J gene: TRBJ2-7
V gene: TRBV30
clone size: medium-sized

CDR3 protein: CASSSSSYEQYF
J gene: TRBJ2-7
V gene: TRBV7-9
clone size: medium-sized

CDR3 protein: CASSERAWAANYGYTF
J gene: TRBJ1-2
V gene: TRBV6-1
clone size: .

CDR3 protein: CASSLRGDYDERDTDTQYF
J gene: TRBJ2-3
V gene: TRBV5-5
clone size: .

CDR3 protein: CSADTSGRLPYEQYF
J gene: TRBJ2-7
V gene: TRBV29-1
clone size: medium-sized

CDR3 protein: CASSHDREGNQPQHF
J gene: TRBJ1-5
V gene: TRBV12-3/TRBV12-4
clone size: .

CDR3 protein: CASSYSYRELFF
J gene: TRBJ2-2
V gene: TRBV6-6
clone size: medium-sized

CDR3 protein: CASSVSGQGNSPLHF
J gene: TRBJ1-6
V gene: TRBV6-4
clone size: .

CDR3 protein: CAINPGEGYEQYF
J gene: TRBJ2-7
V gene: TRBV10-3
clone size: .

CDR3 protein: CASSLQGQAGTDTQYF
J gene: TRBJ2-3
V gene: TRBV7-3
clone size: .

CDR3 protein: CSARGGLSGPSTDTQYF
J gene: TRBJ2-3
V gene: TRBV20-1
clone size: .

CDR3 protein: CASSPTGGLNYGYTF
J gene: TRBJ1-2
V gene: TRBV6-5
clone size: medium-sized

CDR3 protein: CASSLASVNTGELFF
J gene: TRBJ2-2
V gene: TRBV5-4
clone size: large

CDR3 protein: CASSFTDSPLHF
J gene: TRBJ1-6
V gene: TRBV5-5
clone size: medium-sized

CDR3 protein: CASSLGGENEQFF
J gene: TRBJ2-1
V gene: TRBV5-1
clone size: .

CDR3 protein: CASSSSGQGFYGYTF
J gene: TRBJ1-2
V gene: TRBV5-5
clone size: .

CDR3 protein: CASIREKNTDTQYF
J gene: TRBJ2-3
V gene: TRBV6-2/TRBV6-3
clone size: .

CDR3 protein: CASSGGLSQGAYNEQFF
J gene: TRBJ2-1
V gene: TRBV7-2
clone size: medium-sized

CDR3 protein: CASSIGGSGQPQHF
J gene: TRBJ1-5
V gene: TRBV19
clone size: medium-sized

CDR3 protein: CASSGSPTRESGANVLTF
J gene: TRBJ2-6
V gene: TRBV27
clone size: medium-sized

CDR3 protein: CSAVGQTADTQYF
J gene: TRBJ2-3
V gene: TRBV29-1
clone size: .

CDR3 protein: CSASDRARLSYNEQFF
J gene: TRBJ2-1
V gene: TRBV20-1
clone size: medium-sized